In its sample, the clone carrying this T cell receptor beta chain was seen many times. Its antigen is undetermined. TCRdb passed the 5' RACE reads through MiXCR, listing each CDR3 protein once. The table includes 200,000 to 300,000 distinct CDR3 sequences, about 3.7% detected once. The sample belongs to a study of T cells after yellow fever vaccination. Study findings and constraints: Detected again after the booster were most primary-vaccination clones, at approximately 95% CD4 and 88% CD8.

CDR3 length: 16 residues. The germline CDR1 and CDR2 sequences are SEHNR and FQNEAQ (reference sequence). V gave up 6 bases and J gave up 3 bases, with 19 bases separating them. The V gene is TRBV7-9, the J gene TRBJ2-3, with D hard to call. The TCR sequence derives from a man between 18 and 29 years old who received the YFV17D yellow fever vaccine. The sample in question was PBMCs, obtained 15 days after the yellow fever booster vaccination. CDR3 residues: CASSFTTVRLTDTQYF. CDR3 coding DNA: TGTGCCAGCAGTTTTACTACGGTGCGACTGACAGATACGCAGTATTTT.